Shown below are 2 T cell receptor beta chains from a single sample sequenced in a study of blood T cell repertoires in COVID-19. TCRdb keeps only in-frame clones here, not all; method: immunoSEQ multiplex PCR. The repertoire holds tens of thousands of clones, with 85% to 90% as singletons. Sequencing was performed on peripheral blood. The origin of the receptors is a man at least 80 years old with active or convalescent COVID-19.

The chain employs TRBV18 and TRBJ1-1; the match to TRBD1 covers 7 bases. Germline trimming cut 0 bases from V and 3 bases from J; bases unmatched to any gene: 7. CDR1 and CDR2 from the germline V gene are KGHSH and LQKENI. The CDR3 has 16 residues. CDR3 in amino acids: CASSPPKGAGDTEAFF. DNA for the CDR3: TGTGCCAGCTCACCACCGAAGGGGGCCGGGGACACTGAAGCTTTCTTT.

The rearrangement joins TRBV5-1 to TRBJ1-3, with a possible D match to TRBD1 (5 bases). With 4 bases removed from V and 1 base from J, the gap between germline ends came to 9 bases. This CDR3 has 14 amino acids. In germline, CDR1 is SGHRS, CDR2 YFSETQ. CDR3 sequence: CASSQGTSGNTIYF. DNA of the CDR3: TGCGCCAGCAGCCAGGGAACATCTGGAAACACCATATATTTT.